This TCR beta chain is drawn from a study of blood T cell repertoires in COVID-19. The wider study: The study drew acute and convalescent COVID-19 samples from the United States, Italy and Spain. PBMCs, B-cell-depleted T cells, or T cells provided the cDNA or gDNA that made up the material.

Per the study methods: Estimates of nucleated cell counts were drawn from the amplification of reference gene primers. The method was immunoSEQ multiplex PCR; TCRdb's version includes in-frame clones alone and lacks a portion of them. D and trimming were read from the DNA, whereas the V and J calls and clone size are those reported in that table. Here the sample spans about 180,000 clones, more than 75% being singletons. Germline CDR1 SEHNR, CDR2 FQNEAQ (reference sequence). The CDR3 length is 14 residues. Trimming removed 1 base from V and 6 bases from J, with 9 bases in between. Participants were aged about 18 to 89 years from around 26 US areas.

This sequence originates from a human donor with acute COVID-19. The donor label of this sample is uncertain. The sample comprised PBMCs or T cells enriched from blood (not recorded which). This rearrangement joins TRBV7-9 to TRBJ1-4; D is possibly TRBD1 (5 bases). CDR3 loop: CASSLGQGYEKLFF. CDR3 nucleotides: TGTGCCAGCAGCTTAGGGCAGGGCTATGAAAAACTGTTTTTT.